This T cell receptor (beta chain) was recovered during a study of vaccination and CD4 T cells after COVID-19. Overall study: It was a median roughly 92 days after diagnosis, with a range of 35 to 161, that post-COVID samples were drawn. Study-wide results and limits: From approximately 23 to 38, the median of SARS-CoV-2-reactive clonotypes rose without reaching significance. Among convalescent patients, a median around 85% of reactive clones emerged only after vaccination.

The Oncomine TCR Beta short-read assay generated sequence data from the DNA of cultured CD4+ T cells. A single record per CDR3 protein comes from TCRdb applying MiXCR to the PCR reads. The sample shows 12,000 or so distinct CDR3 sequences, 20% to 25% of them seen only once. Note on this clonotype: What it recognizes is unknown.

Per germline, CDR1 GTSNPN and CDR2 SVGIG (reference sequence). V lost 1 base and J 2 bases, leaving 12 bases between the germline ends. CDR3 size: 16 residues. Treatment: approximately 9-day PBMC culture with coronavirus spike peptide pools or control peptides (ViraFEST assay). Under the ViraFEST approach, antigen-specific T cells were expanded with peptide pools and TCRs subsequently sequenced. The sample was CD4+ T cells from blood, cultured in vitro, taken before SARS-CoV-2 vaccination. V usage is TRBV30 and J usage is TRBJ1-6; D gene unclear. The sequence derives from a human donor who received a COVID-19 vaccine. The CDR3 here is CAWSDPRGTYNSPLHF. In nucleotides, the CDR3 is TGTGCCTGGAGTGATCCTCGTGGAACCTATAATTCACCCCTCCACTTT.